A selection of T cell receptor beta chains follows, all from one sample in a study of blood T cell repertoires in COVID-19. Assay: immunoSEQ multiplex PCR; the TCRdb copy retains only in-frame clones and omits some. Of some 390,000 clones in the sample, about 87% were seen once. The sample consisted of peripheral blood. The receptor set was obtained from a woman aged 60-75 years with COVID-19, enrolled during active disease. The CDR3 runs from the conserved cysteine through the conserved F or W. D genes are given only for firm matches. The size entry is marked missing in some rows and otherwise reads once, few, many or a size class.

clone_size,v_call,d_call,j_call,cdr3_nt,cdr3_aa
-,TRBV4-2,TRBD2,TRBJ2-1,TGTGCCAGCAGCCTCCTCACGACGGGGGGGACATACAATGAGCAGTTCTTC,CASSLLTTGGTYNEQFF
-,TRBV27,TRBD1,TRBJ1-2,TGTGCCAGCAGTTTGGGTCAGGGGGCCCGCTATGGCTACACCTTC,CASSLGQGARYGYTF
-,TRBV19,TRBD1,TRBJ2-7,TGTGCCAGTAGTGTGCCGGGACAGGGGGCGGAGGAGCAGTACTTC,CASSVPGQGAEEQYF
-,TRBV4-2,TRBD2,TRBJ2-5,TGTGCCAGCAGCCAAGATTTACTAGCGGGGGGGCCGGTCGCGCAAGAGACCCAGTACTTC,CASSQDLLAGGPVAQETQYF
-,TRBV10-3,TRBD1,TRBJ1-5,TGTGCCATCAGTCCCGGGACAGGGGGCAATCAGCCCCAGCATTTT,CAISPGTGGNQPQHF
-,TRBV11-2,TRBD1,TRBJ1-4,TGTGCCAGCAGCTTAAGCAGGGGGGACGCTAATGAAAAACTGTTTTTT,CASSLSRGDANEKLFF
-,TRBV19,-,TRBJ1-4,TGTGCCAGTAGTTGGCAGATTAATGAAAAACTGTTTTTT,CASSWQINEKLFF
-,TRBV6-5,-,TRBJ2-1,TGTGCCAGCAGTTCCCCGGGGAGGATTACGAATGAGCAGTTCTTC,CASSSPGRITNEQFF
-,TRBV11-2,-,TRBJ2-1,TGTGCCAGCAGCTTAGTACAGTACAATGAGCAGTTCTTC,CASSLVQYNEQFF
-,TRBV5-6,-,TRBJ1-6,TGTGCCAGCAGCTTTCGGGACATCTATAATTCACCCCTCCACTTT,CASSFRDIYNSPLHF
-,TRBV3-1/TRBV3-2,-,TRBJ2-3,TGTGCCAGCAGCCACCGTACTAGGGGGGATACGCAGTATTTT,CASSHRTRGDTQYF
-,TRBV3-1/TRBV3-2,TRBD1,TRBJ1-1,TGTGCCAGCAGCACGCGGACAGGGCACACTGAAGCTTTCTTT,CASSTRTGHTEAFF
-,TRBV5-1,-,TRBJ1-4,TGCGCCAGCAGTTCGTCAGGGGTTACTAATGAAAAACTGTTTTTT,CASSSSGVTNEKLFF
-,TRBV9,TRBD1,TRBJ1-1,TGTGCCAGCAGCGTAAATTGGGACAGCAACACTGAAGCTTTCTTT,CASSVNWDSNTEAFF
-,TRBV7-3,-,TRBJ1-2,TGTGCCAGCAGCTTATTGCCGGGGTCGTATGGCTATGGCTACACCTTC,CASSLLPGSYGYGYTF
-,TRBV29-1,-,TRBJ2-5,TGCAGCGTGCAACAGGGAGCTGGAGAGACCCAGTACTTC,CSVQQGAGETQYF
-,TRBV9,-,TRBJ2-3,TGTGCCAGCAGCGCCGTTGGACTCGGAGGTGCCCCGCAGTATTTT,CASSAVGLGGAPQYF
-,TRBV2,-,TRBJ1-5,TGTGCCAGCAGTCCCTTGACTACCGATAATCAGCCCCAGCATTTT,CASSPLTTDNQPQHF
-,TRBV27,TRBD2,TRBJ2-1,TGTGCCAGCAGTTTTTCCCCGACTAGCGGGTTGAATGAGCAGTTCTTC,CASSFSPTSGLNEQFF
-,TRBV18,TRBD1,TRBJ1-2,TGTGCCAGCTCACCCAAGACAGGGGGGGTCTATGGCTACACCTTC,CASSPKTGGVYGYTF
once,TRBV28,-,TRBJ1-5,TGTGCCAGCGTGACCGGGGGGAGCAATCAGCCCCAGCATTTT,CASVTGGSNQPQHF
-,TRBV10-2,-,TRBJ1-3,TGCGCCAGCAGGGAAGGAGCCGTCTCTGGAAACACCATATATTTT,CASREGAVSGNTIYF
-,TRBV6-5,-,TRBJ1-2,TGTGCCAGCAGGAGCGGCTTGTCAGGTGACGGCTATACCTTC,CASRSGLSGDGYTF
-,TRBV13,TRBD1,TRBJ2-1,TGTGCCAGCAGCCAGGGACAGGGGTGGGGAAATGAGCAGTTCTTC,CASSQGQGWGNEQFF
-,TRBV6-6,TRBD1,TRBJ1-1,TGTGCCAGCAGTGACAGGGGGAAAGCTTTCTTT,CASSDRGKAFF
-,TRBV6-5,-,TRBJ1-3,TGTGCCAGCAGTTACCGGTTACCGAGAACTGGAAACACCATATATTTT,CASSYRLPRTGNTIYF
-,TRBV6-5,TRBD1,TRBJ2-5,TGTGCCAGCAGTTATGGGACAGCGAACCAAGAGACCCAGTACTTC,CASSYGTANQETQYF
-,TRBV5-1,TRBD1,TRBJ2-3,TGCGCCAGCAAAGGTGACAGGGGATTTTCAGATACGCAGTATTTT,CASKGDRGFSDTQYF
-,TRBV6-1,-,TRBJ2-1,TGTGCCAGCAGTGAAGGAACCAGCTCCTACAATGAGCAGTTCTTC,CASSEGTSSYNEQFF
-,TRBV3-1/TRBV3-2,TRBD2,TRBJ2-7,TGTGCCAGCAGCCGCCCGGGACTAGCGGGGAACGAGCAGTACTTC,CASSRPGLAGNEQYF
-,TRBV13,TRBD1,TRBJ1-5,TGTGCCAGCAGCTTCATGGGACAGGGACCCCAGCCCCAGCATTTT,CASSFMGQGPQPQHF
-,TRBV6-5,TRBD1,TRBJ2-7,TGTGCCAGCAGTTACCAGGGACAGGGGGCCCACGAGCAGTACTTC,CASSYQGQGAHEQYF
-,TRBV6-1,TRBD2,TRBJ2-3,TGTGCCAGCAGTGAAGCGCTTCCTAGCGGGGGGGCCGTGAATACGCAGTATTTT,CASSEALPSGGAVNTQYF
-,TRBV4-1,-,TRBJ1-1,TGCGCCAGCAGCCAGGGTAGCGGGGGTAACATCGCTGAAGCTTTCTTT,CASSQGSGGNIAEAFF
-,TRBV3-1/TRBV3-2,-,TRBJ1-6,TGTGCCAGCAGCCGGGGGGGCCGAAATTCACCCCTCCACTTT,CASSRGGRNSPLHF
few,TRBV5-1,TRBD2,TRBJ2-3,TGCGCCAGCAGCTTGGGACTAGCGGGTCCAGATACGCAGTATTTT,CASSLGLAGPDTQYF
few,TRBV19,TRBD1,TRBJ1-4,TGTGCCAGTAGTATTGGACAGGTTAATGAAAAACTGTTTTTT,CASSIGQVNEKLFF